This paragraph covers one T cell receptor beta chain sequence. Antigen unknown. The entry originates in a study of cytomegalovirus exposure and HLA in healthy donors. The study, taken as a whole, reports: As a later analysis showed, a missense DCLRE1C variant was linked to trimming of TCR beta V- and J-genes. By a later analysis, the bulk of CMV-associated TCR beta chains appeared HLA-restricted. About 87% or about 30% of the time was how often most TCR beta V segments were productive, according to an earlier analysis.

The donors were healthy bone marrow donors. 60 Vbeta and 13 Jbeta primers were used in PCR. The method was immunoSEQ multiplex PCR; TCRdb's version includes in-frame clones alone and lacks a portion of them. The data show roughly 180,000 clones, around 85% seen once. CDR3 length: 15 amino acids. V lost 0 bases and J lost 2; bases outside the gene matches: 3. The germline CDR1 and CDR2 sequences are SGHRS and YFSETQ. The source is a boy aged 2 to 10 in good health and CMV-seronegative. The source material was PBMCs. The chain combines TRBV5-1 with TRBJ2-5; 8 bases align to TRBD1. CDR3 loop: CASSLATGGQETQYF. In DNA form, the CDR3 reads TGCGCCAGCAGCTTGGCCACAGGGGGTCAAGAGACCCAGTACTTC.